This record concerns one TCR beta chain sequence. Its target is unknown. V lost 5 bases and J lost 6, with 13 bases in between. The CDR3 has 14 residues. Germline CDR1 and CDR2: SEHNR and FQNEAQ (reference sequence). RNA amounts of roughly 0.5 to 1 ug underwent reverse transcription with random hexamers. The CDR3 of TCR beta was amplified by immunoSEQ multiplex PCR across 54 Vbeta and 13 Jbeta. MiXCR, run by TCRdb on the immunoSEQ multiplex PCR reads, gives a single entry per CDR3 protein. The sample consists of 50,000 to 65,000 distinct CDR3 sequences, around 90% of them appearing once. The data were taken from a study of CD8 T cells in Susac syndrome. The T cells that were sequenced for TCR beta were CD8+ and CD4+ cells from blood. While CD8+ and CD4+ T cells were isolated negatively, TEMRA cells were enriched by FACS. Study-wide findings and caveats: Individuals included in the TCR sequencing and HLA analysis were acknowledged by the study to be relatively few in number.

This clonotype originated in a human donor in good health. Sequencing was performed on CD8+ T cells from PBMCs. V and J are TRBV7-9 and TRBJ1-4, with unresolved D. The CDR3 region is CASSQLAIDEKLFF. The DNA of the CDR3 is TGTGCCAGCAGCCAGCTCGCTATTGATGAAAAACTGTTTTTT. The full variable domain, with the rest looked up from reference TRBV7-9 and TRBJ1-4, is DTGVSQNPRHKITKRGQNVTFRCDPISEHNRLYWYRQTLGQGPEFLTYFQNEAQLEKSRLLSDRFSAERPKGSFSTLEIQRTEQGDSAMYLCASSQLAIDEKLFFGSGTQLSVL.